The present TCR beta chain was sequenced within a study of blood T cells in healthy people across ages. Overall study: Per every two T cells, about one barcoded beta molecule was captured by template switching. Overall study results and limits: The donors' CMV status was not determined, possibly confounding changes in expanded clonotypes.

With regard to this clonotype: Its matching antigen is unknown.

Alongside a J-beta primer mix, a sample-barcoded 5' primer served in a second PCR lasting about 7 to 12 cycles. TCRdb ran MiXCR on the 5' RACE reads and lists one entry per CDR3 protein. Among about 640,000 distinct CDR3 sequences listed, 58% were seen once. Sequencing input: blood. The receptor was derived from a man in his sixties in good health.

The CDR3 is CATAEVGGEQYF. CDR3 sequence (DNA): TGTGCCACCGCTGAAGTCGGGGGCGAGCAGTACTTC. The chain employs TRBV24-1 and TRBJ2-4; D might be TRBD2 (6 bases). With the DNA end fitting TRBJ2-7 better, the J assignment may be wrong. This CDR3 contains 12 residues. Germline CDR1 and CDR2: KGHDR and SFDVKD.